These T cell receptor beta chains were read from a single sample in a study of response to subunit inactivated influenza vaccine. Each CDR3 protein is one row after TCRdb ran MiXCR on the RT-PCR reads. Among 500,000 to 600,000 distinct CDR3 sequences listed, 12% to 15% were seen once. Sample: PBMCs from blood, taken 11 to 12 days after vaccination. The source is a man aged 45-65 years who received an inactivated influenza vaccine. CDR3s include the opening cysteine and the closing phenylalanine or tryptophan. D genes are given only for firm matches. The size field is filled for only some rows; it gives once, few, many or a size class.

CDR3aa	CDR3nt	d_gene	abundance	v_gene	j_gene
CSADHTAGTQYF	TGCAGCGCAGACCACACCGCGGGTACGCAGTATTTT	.	many	TRBV29-1	TRBJ2-3
CASSEGPVLANQPQHF	TGTGCCAGCAGTGAAGGTCCAGTGCTCGCCAATCAGCCCCAGCATTTT	.	.	TRBV6-1	TRBJ1-5
CSAPQGSGELFF	TGCAGCGCTCCACAGGGGTCCGGGGAGCTGTTTTTT	TRBD1	few	TRBV29-1	TRBJ2-2
CASSFSGGEQFF	TGCGCCAGCAGCTTCTCGGGGGGTGAGCAGTTCTTC	TRBD2	many	TRBV5-1	TRBJ2-1
CASSQASTDTQYF	TGTGCCAGCAGTCAGGCTAGCACAGATACGCAGTATTTT	.	few	TRBV12-3/TRBV12-4	TRBJ2-3
CASSLAHTDQTPRETQYF	TGTGCCAGCAGCTTAGCGCACACGGACCAGACACCCCGAGAGACCCAGTACTTC	.	.	TRBV7-2	TRBJ2-5
CASSLGGAWGNTIYF	TGTGCCAGCAGCCTCGGCGGGGCATGGGGAAACACCATATATTTT	.	few	TRBV5-5	TRBJ1-3
CASSFLSGSYEQYF	TGTGCCAGCAGCTTCCTAAGCGGGAGCTACGAGCAGTACTTC	TRBD2	.	TRBV7-2	TRBJ2-7
CASSRETGNQPQHF	TGTGCCAGCAGCCGAGAAACAGGCAATCAGCCCCAGCATTTT	.	many	TRBV3-1	TRBJ1-5
CASSKDLTEAFF	TGTGCCAGCAGCAAGGACCTCACTGAAGCTTTCTTT	.	.	TRBV6-1	TRBJ1-1
CSVDRVGETQYF	TGCAGCGTGGACAGGGTGGGCGAGACCCAGTACTTC	TRBD1	many	TRBV29-1	TRBJ2-5
CASSYSYASGSSYEQYF	TGTGCCAGCAGTTACAGTTATGCTAGCGGGAGCTCCTACGAGCAGTACTTC	TRBD2	.	TRBV6-5	TRBJ2-7
CASSLAGEGNTDTQYF	TGTGCCAGCAGCTTAGCTGGGGAGGGAAACACAGATACGCAGTATTTT	TRBD2	many	TRBV7-2	TRBJ2-3
CASSESRAGPNEQYF	TGTGCCAGCAGTGAATCGAGGGCAGGTCCCAACGAGCAGTACTTC	.	.	TRBV2	TRBJ2-7
CASSLEFKYEQYF	TGTGCCAGCAGCTTAGAATTCAAGTACGAGCAGTACTTC	.	few	TRBV7-2	TRBJ2-7
CAWSVGRRGVGSPLHF	TGTGCCTGGAGTGTAGGACGCCGAGGGGTAGGGTCACCCCTCCACTTT	.	few	TRBV30	TRBJ1-6
CASSQTSWEQYF	TGTGCCAGCAGCCAGACTAGCTGGGAGCAGTACTTC	TRBD2	few	TRBV28	TRBJ2-7
CASSYSWGRGHTEAFF	TGTGCCAGCAGTTACTCTTGGGGCAGGGGCCATACTGAAGCTTTCTTT	.	.	TRBV6-5	TRBJ1-1
CASSPVGVGIRDEQFF	TGTGCCAGTAGTCCGGTGGGCGTGGGGATTCGGGATGAGCAGTTCTTC	.	.	TRBV19	TRBJ2-1
CSAPTSGEETQYF	TGCAGTGCCCCGACTAGCGGGGAAGAGACCCAGTACTTC	TRBD2	few	TRBV20-1	TRBJ2-5
CASRTGGVTEAFF	TGTGCCAGCAGAACCGGCGGGGTGACTGAAGCTTTCTTT	.	.	TRBV12-3/TRBV12-4	TRBJ1-1
CASSYGKGPWGYEQYF	TGTGCCAGCAGCTATGGAAAGGGGCCATGGGGATACGAGCAGTACTTC	.	few	TRBV7-9	TRBJ2-7
CASSSGTGWNTGELFF	TGTGCCAGTAGCTCAGGGACAGGGTGGAACACCGGGGAGCTGTTTTTT	TRBD1	.	TRBV19	TRBJ2-2
CASSSDRGKWQFF	TGTGCCAGCAGCTCGGACAGGGGGAAGTGGCAGTTCTTC	TRBD1	.	TRBV13	TRBJ2-1
CASSLALAGVTGELFF	TGTGCCAGCAGCTTAGCTCTAGCGGGAGTAACCGGGGAGCTGTTTTTT	TRBD2	few	TRBV7-8	TRBJ2-2
CASSFDRVAREQYF	TGTGCCAGCAGCTTTGACCGCGTAGCTCGCGAGCAGTACTTC	.	few	TRBV5-6	TRBJ2-7
CAIKKGETQYF	TGTGCCATCAAAAAGGGGGAGACCCAGTACTTC	.	few	TRBV10-3	TRBJ2-5